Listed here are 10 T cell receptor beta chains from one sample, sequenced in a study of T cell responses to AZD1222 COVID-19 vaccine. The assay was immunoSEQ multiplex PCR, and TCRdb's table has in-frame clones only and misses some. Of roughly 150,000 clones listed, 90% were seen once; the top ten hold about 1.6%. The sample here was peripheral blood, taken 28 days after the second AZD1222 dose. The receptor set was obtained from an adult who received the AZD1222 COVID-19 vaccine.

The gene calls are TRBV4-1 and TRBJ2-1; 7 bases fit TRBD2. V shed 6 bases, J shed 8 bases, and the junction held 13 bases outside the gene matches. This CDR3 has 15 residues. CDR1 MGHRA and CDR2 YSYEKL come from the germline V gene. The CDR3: CASRWSSKAGDEQFF. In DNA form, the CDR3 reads TGCGCCAGCAGGTGGTCGTCGAAGGCGGGGGATGAGCAGTTCTTC.

CDR3 amino acids: CAWSPLLLTRGSYTF. The CDR3 DNA follows: TGTGCCTGGAGCCCCCTGCTGCTGACACGAGGAAGCTACACCTTC. The J gene is TRBJ1-2, the V gene TRBV30; D not certain. V shed 3 bases and J shed 9 bases, with 23 bases lying between them. The CDR3 contains 15 residues. CDR1 is GTSNPN, CDR2 SVGIG, per germline (reference sequence).

CDR3 coding DNA: TGTGCCAGCAGCCCAACCCGACTAGCCGGGGAGCTGTTTTTT. Encoded protein: CASSPTRLAGELFF. The chain employs TRBV6-5 and TRBJ2-2; D is possibly TRBD2 (6 bases). This CDR3 is 14 amino acids long. The germline gives CDR1 MNHEY, CDR2 SVGAGI. The ends were cut back, 6 bases at V and 6 bases at J, with 14 bases in the middle.

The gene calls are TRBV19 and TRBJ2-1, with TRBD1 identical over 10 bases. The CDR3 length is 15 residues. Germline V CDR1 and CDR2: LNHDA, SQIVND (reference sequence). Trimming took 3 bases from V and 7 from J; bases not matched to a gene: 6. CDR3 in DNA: TGTGCCAGTAGTATCTTGGACAGGGGGTTGAATGAGCAGTTCTTC. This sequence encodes CASSILDRGLNEQFF.

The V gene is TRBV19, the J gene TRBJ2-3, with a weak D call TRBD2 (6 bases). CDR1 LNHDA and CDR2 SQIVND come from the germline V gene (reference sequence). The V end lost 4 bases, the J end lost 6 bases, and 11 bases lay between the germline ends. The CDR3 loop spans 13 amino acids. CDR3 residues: CASSSRDSDTQYF. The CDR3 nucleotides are TGTGCCAGTAGTAGCCGGGACTCCGATACGCAGTATTTT.

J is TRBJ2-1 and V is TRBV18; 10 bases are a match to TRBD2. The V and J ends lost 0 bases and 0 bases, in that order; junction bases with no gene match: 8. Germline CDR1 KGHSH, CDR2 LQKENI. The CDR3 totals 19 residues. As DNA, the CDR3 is TGTGCCAGCTCACCACCAGGGCTAGCGGGAGCGAGCTCCTACAATGAGCAGTTCTTC. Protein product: CASSPPGLAGASSYNEQFF.

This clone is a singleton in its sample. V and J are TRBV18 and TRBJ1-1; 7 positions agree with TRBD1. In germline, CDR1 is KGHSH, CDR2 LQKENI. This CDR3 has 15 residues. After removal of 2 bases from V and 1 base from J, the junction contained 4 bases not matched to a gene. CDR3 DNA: TGTGCCAGCTCACCAGTCAACAGGGGGAACACTGAAGCTTTCTTT. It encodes CASSPVNRGNTEAFF.

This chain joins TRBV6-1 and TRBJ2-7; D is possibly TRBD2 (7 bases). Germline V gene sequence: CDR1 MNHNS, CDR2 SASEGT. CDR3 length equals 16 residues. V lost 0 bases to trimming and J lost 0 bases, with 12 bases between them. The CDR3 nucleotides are TGTGCCAGCAGTGAAGCCCCCGGGGGGCTCTCCTACGAGCAGTACTTC. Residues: CASSEAPGGLSYEQYF.

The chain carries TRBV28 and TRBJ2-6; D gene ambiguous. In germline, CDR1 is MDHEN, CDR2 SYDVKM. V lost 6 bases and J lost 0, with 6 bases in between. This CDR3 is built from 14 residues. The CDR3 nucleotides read TGTGCCAGCAGGGTCCCCTCTGGGGCCAACGTCCTGACTTTC. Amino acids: CASRVPSGANVLTF.

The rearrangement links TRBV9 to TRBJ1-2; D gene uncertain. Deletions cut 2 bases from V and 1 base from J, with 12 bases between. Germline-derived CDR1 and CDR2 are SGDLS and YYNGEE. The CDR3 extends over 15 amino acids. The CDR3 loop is CASSVGDRVNYGYTF. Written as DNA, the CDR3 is TGTGCCAGCAGCGTCGGGGATAGGGTTAACTATGGCTACACCTTC.